Below, one T cell receptor (beta chain) is given with its context. This clonotype was counted ten times or more. Its cognate antigen has yet to be identified. Base qualities are missing; no much larger clone stands one base away. This specimen's time point label, interpreted: patch test 1, 2 weeks after DPC sensitization. Sample treatment or condition, as interpreted from the label and publication: therapeutic diphenylcyclopropenone sensitization with weekly scalp DPC. At every patch-test visit, the blood draw took place before the patch test was put on. Patients were eligible if aged 18 to 70, diagnosed with alopecia and judged suitable for DPC therapy, and pregnant patients were excluded. Unfractionated whole blood was collected in Tempus Blood RNA tubes, and total RNA was extracted from that blood. The library relied on RACE. This sample was sequenced with a NextSeq 500. During library preparation, unique molecular identifiers were attached to individual cDNA molecules so that TCRs could be counted quantitatively and reproducibly. Both TCR alpha and TCR beta chains were sequenced from each blood RNA sample. Per the authors' processing: A median of roughly 98,000 TCRs per sample was observed, with a range of roughly 23,224 to 750,000. The Decombinator software suite was used to annotate V, J and CDR3 in the TCR reads. To make PS versus PT1 abundance plots, every sample was subsampled to the same number of TCRs (28,000). Expanded TCRs were defined as absent before sensitization and observed at least eight times at the 2-week time point. TCRdb reprocessed the public reads (quality trimming at Q25 with fastp, clone calling with MiXCR) and kept in-frame beta chains. All rows with the same CDR3 protein become a single entry with the most common DNA and genes. V and J calls and clone size were set by TCRdb, not the authors. Counted in this sample were some 400,000 distinct CDR3 sequences; around 4.8% of them appeared once. The ten largest account for around 2% of the sample.

These data originate in a study of human T cells and chemical hapten exposure (dated by TCRdb to the early 2020s). For the wider study: For sensitization, 2% DPC in acetone was applied to a roughly 2 cm by roughly 2 cm area of upper inner arm skin. Most of the patients in the cohort were female, and the cohort covered alopecia areata with under or over 50% scalp involvement, alopecia totalis and alopecia universalis. Patient blood was sampled pre-sensitization (week 0) and at 2, 6 and about 24 weeks after DPC sensitization. Blood for TCR sequencing was provided by twenty-nine alopecia patients at one to four time points (pre-sensitization, 2, 6 and 24 weeks). Patch tests used Finn chambers with 0.01% DPC on the upper back, scored after 6 days by International Contact Dermatitis Research Group standards. Throughout the roughly 23-week study period, patients were also given weekly therapeutic DPC doses on the scalp. The libraries were sequenced as a pool, and the TCR yield per sample differed mostly because of small variations in library volumes within the pool. Peripheral blood TCR repertoire changes were tracked in vivo in alopecia patients during primary and secondary sensitization to the hapten diphenylcyclopropenone (DPC).

The germline V gene encodes CDR1 SGHDT and CDR2 YYEEEE. The CDR3 runs 15 amino acids, cysteine and phenylalanine included. Here the CDR3 DNA is all that survives: 45 bases in frame from base 1. V loses 4 bases of germline sequence and J loses 2 bases, and the interval between the two ends is 15 bases. Overall study results and their limits: The number of TCRs above 1 in 1000 frequency did not change with DPC sensitization; there was no evidence of global repertoire structure alterations. Compared with pre-sensitization or healthy control sets, expanded TCRs formed significantly more large CDR3 similarity clusters, which is consistent with antigen-driven responses. Patch test score correlated positively with the number of PT1 expanded TCRs, reaching significance at thresholds 8, 16 and 32 but not at 4. All patients had alopecia, a presumed autoimmune disease, so their immune response might differ from that of healthy individuals. After repeated subsampling, the strength of the expansion versus patch-test correlation and the threshold at which it became significant changed.

Specimen: whole blood, collected in connection with sensitization to the hapten diphenylcyclopropenone (DPC). This sequence was found in a woman aged 50 to 60 with alopecia areata. Some clones in this sample may be carry-over from other donors' samples. This receptor chain uses TRBV5-6 and TRBJ1-2; the D gene identity is not certain. The CDR3 reads as follows: CASSRLLVVNYGYTF. The DNA reads TGTGCCAGCAGCCGTTTACTGGTTGTAAACTATGGCTACACCTTC.